Listed here are 10 T cell receptor beta chains from one sample, sequenced in a study of T cell repertoires in cytomegalovirus infection. TCRdb called the reads again in MiXCR, with one record for every CDR3 protein. This sample has around 120,000 distinct CDR3 sequences, with approximately 8.8% found just once. Sequencing was performed on PBMCs. The receptor source for this set is a human donor in good health (CMV status not recorded). Some clones in this sample may be carry-over from other donors' samples.

This clonotype has at least ten counts. The rearrangement uses TRBV7-2 and TRBJ1-1, with 7 bases aligning to TRBD1. CDR1 is SGHTA and CDR2 is FQGNSA in the germline V gene. V lost 5 bases to trimming and J lost 3 bases; unmatched junction nucleotides: 12. The CDR3 spans 16 residues. CDR3 amino acids: CASSRRATGWDTEAFF. In DNA form, the CDR3 reads TGTGCCAGCAGCCGGCGGGCGACAGGGTGGGACACTGAAGCTTTCTTT.

In this sample, this clonotype turned up many times. J is TRBJ2-2 and V is TRBV10-3; maybe TRBD2 (6 bases). The CDR3 consists of 13 residues. Looked up from germline, CDR1 is ENHRY and CDR2 is SYGVKD. The germline V and J ends were trimmed by 6 bases and 4 bases, with 9 bases remaining between them. This CDR3 is CAIREGPTGELFF. The CDR3 nucleotides are TGTGCCATCAGGGAGGGGCCCACCGGGGAGCTGTTTTTT.

This clonotype was observed many times. The rearrangement uses TRBV6-5 and TRBJ1-1; D unresolved. From germline, CDR1 is MNHEY and CDR2 SVGAGI. CDR3 length equals 16 residues. V was cut by 0 bases and J by 5 bases, with 16 bases left in between. Here the CDR3 DNA reads TGTGCCAGCAGTTACTCGGACGGAGAACCGGGGACTGAAGCTTTCTTT. Its translation is CASSYSDGEPGTEAFF.

This clonotype turned up a few times. This chain uses TRBV12-3 or TRBV12-4 with TRBJ1-4, with 10 positions matching TRBD1. V lost 4 bases to trimming and J lost 8 bases; unmatched junction nucleotides: 7. The CDR3 length is 15 residues. The CDR3 DNA reads TGTGCCAGCAGTTCTGACAGGGGGCGCGAAGAAAAACTGTTTTTT. This translates into CASSSDRGREEKLFF.

This clonotype has more than one count but fewer than ten. The J gene is TRBJ2-7, the V gene TRBV6-2 or TRBV6-3; D gene ambiguous. V lost 6 bases and J 2 bases, leaving 11 bases between the germline ends. Germline V gene sequence: CDR1 MNHEY, CDR2 SVGEGT. The CDR3 extends over 13 amino acids. In DNA form, the CDR3 reads TGTGCCAGCAGCAGCGACCTGACCTACGAGCAGTACTTC. It is translated as CASSSDLTYEQYF.

The chain is built from TRBV2 and TRBJ2-5; D is perhaps TRBD1 (5 bases). V was clipped by 1 base and J by 0 bases, with 6 bases between them. The CDR3 covers 14 residues. CDR1 and CDR2 (germline): SNHLY, FYNNEI. The CDR3 sequence: CASSEGQYQETQYF. DNA of the CDR3: TGTGCCAGCAGTGAAGGACAGTACCAAGAGACCCAGTACTTC.

This clonotype was found many times. The V gene is TRBV20-1, the J gene TRBJ2-1, with a weak D call TRBD2 (5 bases). The germline V and J ends were trimmed by 5 bases and 8 bases, with 13 bases remaining between them. CDR1 and CDR2 from the germline V gene are DFQATT and SNEGSKA (reference sequence). CDR3 length equals 12 residues. The CDR3 protein is CSAPDSIDEQFF. CDR3 DNA: TGCAGTGCTCCGGACTCCATCGATGAGCAGTTCTTC.

This clonotype was observed at least ten times. CDR3 in amino acids: CSAPGRRGGTQYF. The CDR3 DNA reads TGCAGTGCTCCAGGCCGAAGAGGGGGGACCCAGTACTTC. This sequence joins TRBV20-1 and TRBJ2-5; perhaps TRBD1 as D (6 bases). Germline CDR1 DFQATT, CDR2 SNEGSKA (reference sequence). The CDR3 is 13 residues long. Deletions cut 5 bases from V and 7 bases from J, with 17 bases between.

Note on this clonotype: At one of its ends the junction is not consistent with the germline gene, which may arise from a read error. This chain links TRBV6-2 or TRBV6-3 with TRBJ1-1; D is ambiguous. Per germline, CDR1 MNHEY and CDR2 SVGEGT. The CDR3 runs 14 residues. The CDR3 loop is CTSSSPGLNTEAFF. In DNA, the CDR3 is TGTACCAGCAGTTCCCCGGGCCTGAACACTGAAGCTTTCTTT.

This clonotype was counted at least ten times. The chain joins TRBV2 to TRBJ2-3; 16 bases are shared with TRBD2. The J segment lost 4 bases and the V segment lost 8 bases, leaving 9 bases of the junction unmatched. This CDR3 spans 17 amino acids. Germline V gives CDR1 SNHLY, CDR2 FYNNEI. CDR3 DNA: TGTGCCAGCCGACCCCAGGGACTAGCGGGGGGGCCAGATACGCAGTATTTT. It is translated as CASRPQGLAGGPDTQYF.